The 15 T cell receptor beta chains below were found in one sample sequenced in a study of cytomegalovirus exposure and HLA in healthy donors. PCR employed 60 Vbeta and 13 Jbeta primers. Here immunoSEQ multiplex PCR was the method, and the copy in TCRdb shows in-frame clones only, minus some. The sample yields 130,000 to 150,000 clones, around 80% seen once. Specimen: PBMCs. These receptors were collected from a man aged 40-49 years in good health and CMV-seropositive.

Remarks on this clone: Within the sample, other DNA sequences also encode this same CDR3. The V gene is TRBV28, the J gene TRBJ1-1; 7 bases map to TRBD1. V dropped 6 bases and J dropped 1; count of bases not matched to a gene: 5. The CDR3 totals 14 residues. CDR1 MDHEN and CDR2 SYDVKM come from the germline V gene. Here the CDR3 reads CASSSPGGNTEAFF. In nucleotides, the CDR3 is TGTGCCAGCAGCTCCCCAGGGGGGAACACTGAAGCTTTCTTT.

This rearrangement joins TRBV28 to TRBJ2-7, with 10 bases lining up with TRBD2. CDR3 length: 13 amino acids. Germline CDR1 is MDHEN and CDR2 is SYDVKM. Trimming took 10 bases from V and 5 from J; bases not matched to a gene: 8. CDR3 nucleotides: TGTGCCAACTCTAGCGGGAGAATTAACGAGCAGTACTTC. Amino acid sequence: CANSSGRINEQYF.

The chain carries TRBV9 and TRBJ2-3; a possible D gene is TRBD2 (6 bases). The length of the CDR3 is 15 residues. V was trimmed by 4 bases and J by 4 bases, leaving 16 bases between them. Germline lookup yields CDR1 SGDLS and CDR2 YYNGEE. Written as DNA, the CDR3 is TGTGCCAGCAGCCCGACACTAGCCACAGCAGATACGCAGTATTTT. Amino acid sequence: CASSPTLATADTQYF.

The CDR3 coding sequence is TGTGCCAGCAGCTGGGGGACTAGCGGGCGAACCGGGGAGCTGTTTTTT. Its translation: CASSWGTSGRTGELFF. This sequence joins TRBV5-4 and TRBJ2-2; 12 bases match TRBD2. Germline CDR1 SGHNT, CDR2 YYREEE (reference sequence). V lost 3 bases to trimming and J lost 5 bases; unmatched junction nucleotides: 5. This CDR3 is 16 amino acids long.

The chain recombines TRBV13 with TRBJ1-6; 7 nucleotides line up with TRBD1. Germline V gene lookup returns CDR1 PRHDT and CDR2 FYEKMQ (reference sequence). This CDR3 is built from 15 residues. V lost 3 bases to trimming and J lost 5 bases; unmatched junction nucleotides: 4. This CDR3 reads CASSFGDRDNSPLHF. CDR3 nucleotides: TGTGCCAGCAGCTTCGGAGACAGGGATAATTCACCCCTCCACTTT.

The V and J genes are TRBV6-1 and TRBJ1-5; D call uncertain. V was clipped by 0 bases and J by 6 bases, with 6 bases between them. The CDR3 contains 13 residues. From germline, CDR1 is MNHNS and CDR2 SASEGT. CDR3 nucleotide sequence: TGTGCCAGCAGTGAAGCCTATAGTCAGCCCCAGCATTTT. Amino acids: CASSEAYSQPQHF.

This chain links TRBV2 with TRBJ1-1; 7 bases fit TRBD1. Germline V CDR1 and CDR2: SNHLY, FYNNEI. V lost 6 bases and J lost 0; bases outside the gene matches: 1. The CDR3 sequence is 13 residues long. For the CDR3, the DNA is TGTGCCAGCAGGGGACAGTTGAACACTGAAGCTTTCTTT. It is translated as CASRGQLNTEAFF.

Concerning this clone: Germline is not matched at one junction end, which may reflect a read error. V usage is TRBV4-3 and J usage is TRBJ2-6; D possibly corresponds to TRBD1 (6 bases). The CDR3 spans 17 residues. Germline loops: CDR1 LGHNA, CDR2 YSLEER. CDR3 in amino acids: CASSPGVASSGANGLTF. CDR3 DNA sequence: TGCGCCAGCAGCCCAGGGGTGGCTAGTTCTGGGGCCAACGGCCTGACTTTC.

This chain uses TRBV2 with TRBJ2-5; TRBD2 matches 11 bases. Germline V gene data show CDR1 as SNHLY and CDR2 as FYNNEI. The trim removed 7 bases at V and 0 bases at J, leaving 1 base unmatched. This CDR3 comprises 14 residues. CDR3 loop: CASTGLADQETQYF. The CDR3 region has the DNA TGTGCCAGCACGGGACTAGCGGACCAAGAGACCCAGTACTTC.

The J gene is TRBJ2-3, the V gene TRBV6-1; TRBD1 matches 8 bases. The CDR3 extends over 15 amino acids. V shed 3 bases, J shed 2 bases, and the junction held 4 bases outside the gene matches. Germline-derived CDR1 and CDR2 are MNHNS and SASEGT. The CDR3 loop is CASSEDRVYTDTQYF. The CDR3, as DNA: TGTGCCAGCAGTGAGGACAGGGTATACACAGATACGCAGTATTTT.

The chain links TRBV6-1 to TRBJ2-7, with TRBD2 as a possible D gene (5 bases). V was trimmed by 7 bases and J by 4 bases, leaving 8 bases between them. The CDR3 covers 11 residues. The germline gives CDR1 MNHNS, CDR2 SASEGT. The CDR3 protein is CASIRGYEQYF. For the CDR3, the DNA is TGTGCCAGCATCAGAGGGTACGAGCAGTACTTC.

As regards this clone: Mismatch with germline at one junction end may stem from a read error. The chain employs TRBV7-9 and TRBJ2-3; tentative D call: TRBD2 (7 bases). CDR1 and CDR2 from the germline V gene are SEHNR and FQNEAQ (reference sequence). The CDR3 contains 18 residues. The CDR3 protein is CSSSLPRGGPGSPDTQYF. The CDR3 DNA is TGTTCCAGCAGCTTACCCCGCGGGGGCCCGGGCTCCCCAGATACGCAGTATTTT.

To note about this clone: The junction does not match germline at one end; this may be a read error. V is TRBV5-1 and J is TRBJ2-7; TRBD1 matches at 12 bases. This CDR3 contains 17 residues. Germline loops: CDR1 SGHRS, CDR2 YFSETQ. CDR3: CTSSPGTGGDSSYEQYF. The DNA for the CDR3 is TGCACCAGCAGCCCCGGGACAGGGGGCGATAGCTCCTACGAGCAGTACTTC.

The V call is TRBV6-6, the J call TRBJ2-7, with D possibly matching TRBD1 (7 bases). Germline values: CDR1 MNHNY, CDR2 SVGAGI (reference sequence). This CDR3 is 13 amino acids long. Trimming cost V 5 bases and J 4 bases, with 12 bases left between them. CDR3 DNA: TGTGCCAGCAGTGAGACAGGGAGGTACGAGCAGTACTTC. Residues: CASSETGRYEQYF.

This clone was found once. The chain joins TRBV9 to TRBJ2-7; the D is unclear. Trimming stripped 4 bases from V and 4 bases from J, with 15 bases between. The CDR3 is 14 residues long. Germline V gene sequence: CDR1 SGDLS, CDR2 YYNGEE. The CDR3 sequence: CASSPAAIGYEQYF. Here the CDR3 DNA reads TGTGCCAGCAGCCCGGCGGCGATCGGGTACGAGCAGTACTTC.